A single sample is the source of the 28 T cell receptor beta chains below, sequenced in a study of T cells after yellow fever vaccination (dated by TCRdb to the late 2010s). The treatment or condition label on this specimen signifies: live attenuated yellow fever vaccine strain. Library method: 5' RACE. Instrument on record: Illumina HiSeq 2500. The public reads were run again by TCRdb, first through fastp at Q25 and then through MiXCR, and only productive beta chains were kept. Every entry covers one CDR3 protein and lists the most common genes and DNA from its rows. Here the sample has over 110,000 distinct CDR3 sequences; less than 9.5% occur a single time. The leading ten clones occupy less than 0.95% of the sample. Sequenced here: CD4+ T cells sorted from PBMCs, sampled 5 days after the yellow fever booster vaccination. These receptors were obtained from a man aged 30 to 39 who received the YFV17D yellow fever vaccine.

This clonotype was recorded many times. This chain uses TRBV4-2 with TRBJ2-6; TRBD2 might be the D (5 bases). CDR3 size: 22 residues. Germline V lookup: CDR1 LGHNA, CDR2 YNFKEQ. The V end was cut by 3 bases, the J end by 0 bases, with 27 bases between. Here the CDR3 reads CASSHYFRDPRDLSSGANVLTF. The CDR3, as DNA: TGTGCCAGCAGCCACTACTTCAGAGACCCGAGGGATCTAAGCTCTGGGGCCAACGTCCTGACTTTC.

This clonotype was counted at least ten times. The V gene is TRBV2, the J gene TRBJ2-7; no firm D call. Germline V lookup: CDR1 SNHLY, CDR2 FYNNEI. V was shortened by 3 bases and J by 7 bases, with 7 bases between the two germline ends. This CDR3 has 11 amino acids. CDR3 nucleotide sequence: TGTGCCAGCAGTGAGGTGGCGGAGCAGTACTTC. Its translation: CASSEVAEQYF.

This clonotype has ten or more counts. The chain carries TRBV12-3 or TRBV12-4 and TRBJ1-3, with D perhaps matching TRBD1 (5 bases). The ends were cut back, 0 bases at V and 0 bases at J, with 24 bases in the middle. The CDR3 length is 21 residues. The CDR3 loop reads CASSLALVGRAALSSGNTIYF. The CDR3 DNA sequence: TGTGCCAGCAGTTTAGCGCTAGTCGGCAGGGCCGCTTTGAGCTCTGGAAACACCATATATTTT.

In this sample, this clonotype turned up a few times. This chain uses TRBV20-1 with TRBJ2-1, with 11 bases matching TRBD2. Germline V gives CDR1 DFQATT, CDR2 SNEGSKA (reference sequence). The CDR3 extends over 15 amino acids. Trimming cost V 0 bases and J 9 bases; bases outside gene matches: 7. The CDR3: CSARDSLAGGIEQFF. The DNA of the CDR3 is TGCAGTGCTAGAGATAGTCTAGCGGGAGGAATTGAGCAGTTCTTC.

This clonotype showed up many times. V usage is TRBV7-9 and J usage is TRBJ2-4, with TRBD1 matching 8 bases. V lost 1 base and J lost 8; bases outside the gene matches: 4. The germline V gene encodes CDR1 SEHNR and CDR2 FQNEAQ (reference sequence). CDR3 length equals 14 residues. The DNA for the CDR3 is TGTGCCAGCAGCTTAGGCCCGACAGGGGACATTCAGTACTTC. This sequence encodes CASSLGPTGDIQYF.

This clonotype was detected only once. Given a much more abundant clone one base away, this may be a read error. Lacking the conserved final phenylalanine or tryptophan, this CDR3 likely reflects a read error. This chain links TRBV6-1 with TRBJ2-5, with 13 bases that match TRBD2. After removal of 5 bases from V and 5 bases from J, the junction contained 8 bases not matched to a gene. Germline V gene sequence: CDR1 MNHNS, CDR2 SASEGT. The CDR3 length is 16 residues. CDR3 loop: CASSQRTSGSGETQYL. For the CDR3, the DNA is TGTGCCAGCAGTCAGAGGACTAGCGGGAGCGGGGAGACCCAGTACTTA.

There are many counts of this clonotype. V is TRBV5-1 and J is TRBJ2-3, with no clear D. Per germline, CDR1 SGHRS and CDR2 YFSETQ. The V end lost 1 base, the J end lost 1 base, and 7 bases lay between the germline ends. There are 14 residues in the CDR3. The CDR3: CASSLTAGTDTQYF. In nucleotides, the CDR3 is TGCGCCAGCAGCTTGACAGCAGGCACAGATACGCAGTATTTT.

In its sample, this clonotype was seen many times. The V call is TRBV5-1, the J call TRBJ2-1, with D perhaps matching TRBD1 or TRBD2 (6 bases each). The CDR3 spans 15 residues. V was trimmed by 4 bases and J by 6 bases, leaving 17 bases between them. CDR1 and CDR2 (germline): SGHRS, YFSETQ. The CDR3 region is CASSPERGVINEQFF. For the CDR3, the DNA is TGCGCCAGCAGCCCCGAAAGGGGGGTTATCAATGAGCAGTTCTTC. The variable domain in full, with the rest retrieved from reference TRBV5-1 and TRBJ2-1, is KAGVTQTPRYLIKTRGQQVTLSCSPISGHRSVSWYQQTPGQGLQFLFEYFSETQRNKGNFPGRFSGRQFSNSRSEMNVSTLELGDSALYLCASSPERGVINEQFFGPGTRLTVL.

A note on this clonotype: With a much larger clone just one base away, this may be a read error. The chain recombines TRBV3-1 with TRBJ2-7; D ambiguous. There are 15 residues in the CDR3. Germline lookup yields CDR1 LGHDT and CDR2 YNNKEL (reference sequence). For the CDR3, the DNA is TGTGCCGGCAGCCAAGAACGTGTGCTTTTCTACGAGCAGTACTTC. Encoded protein: CAGSQERVLFYEQYF.

The table lists this clonotype with many counts. The V gene is TRBV5-5, the J gene TRBJ2-7, with 7 bases fitting TRBD1. This CDR3 spans 16 amino acids. The junction had 12 bases not matched to a gene; V was cut back by 4 bases and J by 2 bases. Germline-derived CDR1 and CDR2 are SGHKS and YYEKEE (reference sequence). CDR3 sequence reads: CASSRTQGPETYEQYF. The CDR3 nucleotides read TGTGCCAGCAGCCGGACACAGGGGCCGGAGACCTACGAGCAGTACTTC.

This clonotype was found many times. The rearrangement joins TRBV6-5 to TRBJ2-2; TRBD2 is a possible D gene (6 bases). The CDR3 is made up of 13 amino acids. The V and J ends lost 4 bases and 5 bases respectively, with 8 bases between them. Germline-derived CDR1 and CDR2 are MNHEY and SVGAGI. The CDR3 DNA follows: TGTGCCAGCAGTTTACGGGAGACCGGGGAGCTGTTTTTT. Its translation: CASSLRETGELFF.

This clonotype has ten or more counts. The chain is built from TRBV5-1 and TRBJ2-7; a possible D gene is TRBD1 (5 bases). The CDR3 is made up of 14 amino acids. Germline V gene sequence: CDR1 SGHRS, CDR2 YFSETQ. Trimming cost V 1 base and J 5 bases, with 13 bases left between them. The CDR3 sequence is CASSLYNQGDEQYF. CDR3 nucleotides: TGCGCCAGCAGCTTGTATAACCAAGGGGACGAGCAGTACTTC.

This clonotype has ten or more counts. V gene TRBV7-9 combines with J gene TRBJ2-7, with a tentative D call TRBD2 (5 bases). This CDR3 has 14 residues. Trimming took off 5 bases at V and 3 bases at J, with 14 bases between the two ends. Germline V gene sequence: CDR1 SEHNR, CDR2 FQNEAQ (reference sequence). In nucleotides, the CDR3 is TGTGCCAGCAGCCCATCCGGGATTGACTACGAGCAGTACTTC. Amino acid sequence: CASSPSGIDYEQYF. The full variable domain, with the rest looked up from reference TRBV7-9 and TRBJ2-7, is DTGVSQNPRHKITKRGQNVTFRCDPISEHNRLYWYRQTLGQGPEFLTYFQNEAQLEKSRLLSDRFSAERPKGSFSTLEIQRTEQGDSAMYLCASSPSGIDYEQYFGPGTRLTVT.

This chain connects TRBV5-1 to TRBJ2-1; 11 nucleotides agree with TRBD1. Germline assignment: CDR1 SGHRS and CDR2 YFSETQ. The CDR3 covers 20 residues. V lost 3 bases, J lost 0 bases, and 14 bases stayed unmatched. Here the CDR3 reads CASSYGQGARLATSYNEQFF. The CDR3 DNA follows: TGCGCCAGCAGCTACGGACAGGGGGCTAGACTAGCGACCTCCTACAATGAGCAGTTCTTC.

This clonotype has at least ten counts. The genes are TRBV6-1 and TRBJ2-5, with 7 bases that match TRBD2. The CDR3 consists of 16 residues. Germline-derived CDR1 and CDR2 are MNHNS and SASEGT. Germline trimming cut 6 bases from V and 1 base from J; bases unmatched to any gene: 11. The chain's CDR3 is CASRFFTGGGQETQYF. The DNA for the CDR3 is TGTGCCAGCAGATTTTTTACGGGAGGCGGCCAAGAGACCCAGTACTTC.

The table lists this clonotype with many counts. The chain has TRBV9 and TRBJ1-2; TRBD1 might be the D (6 bases). V lost 3 bases to trimming and J lost 11 bases, with 14 bases between them. The CDR3 covers 12 residues. The germline V gene encodes CDR1 SGDLS and CDR2 YYNGEE. DNA for the CDR3: TGTGCCAGCAGCGCAGAACAGGGAGGATACACCTTC. Residues: CASSAEQGGYTF. Using reference TRBV9 and TRBJ1-2 for the parts outside the CDR3, the full variable domain is DSGVTQTPKHLITATGQRVTLRCSPRSGDLSVYWYQQSLDQGLQFLIQYYNGEERAKGNILERFSAQQFPDLHSELNLSSLELGDSALYFCASSAEQGGYTFGSGTRLTVV.

The chain combines TRBV12-3 or TRBV12-4 with TRBJ2-1, with 11 bases that match TRBD2. This CDR3 is built from 19 residues. V was clipped by 10 bases and J by 5 bases; unmatched bases: 22. The CDR3 sequence is CAICLAKARTSGSHNEQFF. CDR3 nucleotides: TGTGCCATCTGTTTAGCCAAAGCACGGACTAGCGGGTCCCACAATGAGCAGTTCTTC.

This clonotype was picked up many times. The chain carries TRBV20-1 and TRBJ2-3; 15 bases agree with TRBD2. V was clipped by 5 bases and J by 3 bases; unmatched bases: 6. The germline gives CDR1 DFQATT, CDR2 SNEGSKA (reference sequence). The CDR3 is 16 amino acids. The CDR3 DNA is TGCAGTGCTTCCGGGACTAGCGGGAGGTTAACAGATACGCAGTATTTT. Its protein product is CSASGTSGRLTDTQYF.

This clonotype was seen ten or more times. The CDR3 sequence: CASRGRRETQYF. CDR3 coding DNA: TGTGCCAGCAGGGGGCGGCGAGAGACCCAGTACTTC. The chain carries TRBV7-2 and TRBJ2-5; tentative D call: TRBD1 (5 bases). Germline CDR1 and CDR2: SGHTA and FQGNSA. The V gene lost 6 bases and the J gene lost 4 bases, with 9 bases spanning the gap. The CDR3 contains 12 residues.

The sample holds many counts of this clonotype. The rearrangement joins TRBV6-5 to TRBJ1-2; 9 bases agree with TRBD1. The CDR3 runs 13 residues. The germline V gene encodes CDR1 MNHEY and CDR2 SVGAGI. Trimming at V came to 7 bases and at J to 8 bases, leaving 8 bases not matched to a gene. CDR3 bases: TGTGCCAGCAACCAACAGGGGGCTGGGGGCTACACCTTC. Residues: CASNQQGAGGYTF.

In this sample, this clonotype turned up many times. The gene calls are TRBV12-3 or TRBV12-4 and TRBJ2-5; D remains unclear. This CDR3 contains 14 residues. V dropped 4 bases and J dropped 2 bases, with 11 bases sitting between them. The CDR3 nucleotides read TGTGCCAGCAGTTACCACCCAAAGCAAGAGACCCAGTACTTC. It translates to CASSYHPKQETQYF.

The sample holds many counts of this clonotype. Here the CDR3 reads CASSFARTRVLNIQYF. The CDR3 nucleotides read TGTGCCAGCAGTTTCGCTAGGACGCGAGTGTTAAACATTCAGTACTTC. The chain employs TRBV12-3 or TRBV12-4 and TRBJ2-4; the D is unclear. V dropped 3 bases and J dropped 6 bases, with 18 bases sitting between them. This CDR3 contains 16 residues.

This clonotype was picked up many times. The chain combines TRBV4-3 with TRBJ2-1, with 7 bases identical to TRBD2. Germline lookup yields CDR1 LGHNA and CDR2 YSLEER. CDR3 length: 16 amino acids. Unmatched junction bases numbered 9, after V lost 3 bases and J lost 4 bases. CDR3: CASSQGGWSRYNEQFF. CDR3 nucleotide sequence: TGCGCCAGCAGCCAGGGGGGGTGGTCCCGGTACAATGAGCAGTTCTTC.

In this sample, this clonotype turned up many times. V usage is TRBV7-2 and J usage is TRBJ2-3, with TRBD2 identical over 7 bases. V lost 0 bases, J lost 0 bases, and 0 bases stayed unmatched. Germline values: CDR1 SGHTA, CDR2 FQGNSA. The CDR3 is 15 residues long. In DNA, the CDR3 is TGTGCCAGCAGCTTAGCGGGAGGGAGCACAGATACGCAGTATTTT. It specifies CASSLAGGSTDTQYF.

In its sample, this clonotype was seen many times. The rearrangement uses TRBV29-1 and TRBJ2-5; D remains ambiguous. Germline V gene sequence: CDR1 SQVTM, CDR2 ANQGSEA. The CDR3 is 12 residues long. V was cut by 4 bases and J by 2 bases, with 8 bases left in between. CDR3 in DNA: TGCAGCGTTGTACCGAGGCAAGAGACCCAGTACTTC. Protein sequence: CSVVPRQETQYF.

This clonotype was counted between two and nine times. The chain joins TRBV3-1 to TRBJ2-2; D is uncertain. Per germline, CDR1 LGHDT and CDR2 YNNKEL (reference sequence). The CDR3 runs to 14 residues. V lost 3 bases to trimming and J lost 4 bases, with 9 bases between them. Here the CDR3 reads CASSHPDRTGELFF. The CDR3 region has the DNA TGTGCCAGCAGCCACCCGGACCGCACCGGGGAGCTGTTTTTT.

This clonotype has a single count. A single base separates this from a much larger clone, so it may be a read error. Written as DNA, the CDR3 is TGCGCCAGCAGCTTGGTTCCGGGGGCGGATTACGAGCAGTACTTC. Translating it yields CASSLVPGADYEQYF. The chain recombines TRBV5-1 with TRBJ2-7; D may correspond to TRBD1 or TRBD2 (6 bases each). Germline V gives CDR1 SGHRS, CDR2 YFSETQ. The CDR3 runs 15 residues. V was shortened by 0 bases and J by 4 bases, with 14 bases between the two germline ends.

The chain uses TRBV4-3 and TRBJ2-3; D remains unclear. The CDR3 is 17 amino acids. Germline lookup yields CDR1 LGHNA and CDR2 YSLEER. Trimming removed 2 bases from V and 0 bases from J, with 15 bases in between. In DNA form, the CDR3 reads TGCGCCAGCAGCCAACAAAATTCCGTCGGGAGCACAGATACGCAGTATTTT. It yields the protein CASSQQNSVGSTDTQYF.